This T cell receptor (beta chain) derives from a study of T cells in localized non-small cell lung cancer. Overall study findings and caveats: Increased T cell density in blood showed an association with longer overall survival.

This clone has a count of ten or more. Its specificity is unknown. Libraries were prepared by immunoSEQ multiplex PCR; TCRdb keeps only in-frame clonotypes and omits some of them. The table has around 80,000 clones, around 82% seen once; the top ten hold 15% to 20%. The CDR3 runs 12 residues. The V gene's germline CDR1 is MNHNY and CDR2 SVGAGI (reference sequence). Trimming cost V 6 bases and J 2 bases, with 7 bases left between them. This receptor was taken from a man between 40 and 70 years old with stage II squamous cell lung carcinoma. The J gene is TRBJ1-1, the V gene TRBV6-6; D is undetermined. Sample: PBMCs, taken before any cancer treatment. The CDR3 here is CASRAQNTEAFF. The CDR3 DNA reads TGTGCCAGCAGGGCGCAAAACACTGAAGCTTTCTTT.